The next 14 T cell receptor beta chains were all read from a single sample in a study of blood T cell repertoires in COVID-19. Clones were sequenced by immunoSEQ multiplex PCR, and TCRdb holds only the in-frame ones, with some missing. The sample lists 95,000 or so clones, more than 80% seen once, with roughly 22% in the top ten. Sequences were obtained from peripheral blood. The receptors here all came from a human donor in a cohort sampled during active COVID-19.

This chain connects TRBV6-4 to TRBJ1-2; 11 positions match TRBD1. The CDR3 extends over 16 amino acids. J lost 0 bases, V lost 6 bases, and 6 bases had no gene match. In germline, CDR1 is MRHNA, CDR2 SNTAGT. CDR3: CASRGTGGDSNYGYTF. CDR3 coding DNA: TGTGCCAGCAGAGGGACAGGGGGGGATTCTAACTATGGCTACACCTTC.

The chain couples TRBV10-3 to TRBJ1-2; D ambiguous. Deletions cut 3 bases from V and 4 bases from J, with 9 bases between. Germline CDR1 ENHRY, CDR2 SYGVKD. The CDR3 is 13 amino acids. The CDR3 DNA sequence: TGTGCCATCAGTGACAGTGCTCCCTATGGCTACACCTTC. It specifies CAISDSAPYGYTF.

The V and J genes are TRBV27 and TRBJ1-1, with D possibly being TRBD1 (5 bases). Trimming shortened V by 3 bases and J by 5 bases, and 13 bases separated the two germline ends. CDR3 length: 14 amino acids. Germline-derived CDR1 and CDR2 are MNHEY and SMNVEV (reference sequence). The CDR3 DNA sequence: TGTGCCAGCAGTTTCCTCCAGGGTGGTACTGAAGCTTTCTTT. Its translation: CASSFLQGGTEAFF.

V is TRBV7-2 and J is TRBJ2-7; 9 positions agree with TRBD2. CDR3 size: 14 residues. The J segment lost 3 bases and the V segment lost 4 bases, leaving 4 bases of the junction unmatched. Germline V gene lookup returns CDR1 SGHTA and CDR2 FQGNSA. The CDR3 loop is CASSSAGGLYEQYF. CDR3 nucleotides: TGTGCCAGCAGCTCCGCGGGGGGGCTCTACGAGCAGTACTTC.

The chain couples TRBV7-9 to TRBJ2-3; the match to TRBD2 covers 13 bases. The V segment lost 4 bases and the J segment 4 bases; nucleotides outside the gene matches: 11. This CDR3 is 18 amino acids long. The V gene's germline CDR1 is SEHNR and CDR2 FQNEAQ (reference sequence). The CDR3 DNA reads TGTGCCAGCAGCTCGGAACTGGGACTAGCGGGGTTAGCAGATACGCAGTATTTT. Translation gives CASSSELGLAGLADTQYF.

V usage is TRBV5-6 and J usage is TRBJ1-1; 7 nucleotides align to TRBD1. The CDR3 runs 13 residues. Trimming cost V 6 bases and J 7 bases; bases outside gene matches: 9. In germline, CDR1 is SGHDT, CDR2 YYEEEE. In nucleotides, the CDR3 is TGTGCCAGCAACTTTTTTCGGACAGGTGAAGCTTTCTTT. Its translation is CASNFFRTGEAFF. The variable domain in full, with the rest retrieved from reference TRBV5-6 and TRBJ1-1, is DAGVTQSPTHLIKTRGQQVTLRCSPKSGHDTVSWYQQALGQGPQFIFQYYEEEERQRGNFPDRFSGHQFPNYSSELNVNALLLGDSALYLCASNFFRTGEAFFGQGTRLTVV.

The V and J genes are TRBV5-1 and TRBJ2-3; D ambiguous. Between the trimmed V and J ends, which lost 4 bases and 2 bases, there was a span of 17 bases. Germline CDR1 reads SGHRS; CDR2 reads YFSETQ. The CDR3 has 16 residues. The CDR3 bases are TGCGCCAGCAGCAGCGCTACGGTTCCGGACACAGATACGCAGTATTTT. Its translation is CASSSATVPDTDTQYF.

V is TRBV5-1 and J is TRBJ2-1; the match to TRBD2 covers 9 bases. The germline V gene has CDR1 SGHRS and CDR2 YFSETQ. The CDR3 runs to 16 residues. V was pared by 0 bases and J by 1 base, with 2 bases of the junction left unmatched. CDR3 sequence: CASSLGTSGSYNEQFF. The CDR3 DNA sequence: TGCGCCAGCAGCTTGGGTACTAGCGGGTCCTACAATGAGCAGTTCTTC. The whole variable domain, filled in from reference TRBV5-1 and TRBJ2-1, reads KAGVTQTPRYLIKTRGQQVTLSCSPISGHRSVSWYQQTPGQGLQFLFEYFSETQRNKGNFPGRFSGRQFSNSRSEMNVSTLELGDSALYLCASSLGTSGSYNEQFFGPGTRLTVL.

The CDR3: CASSLRAGAGAGELFF. CDR3 nucleotide sequence: TGTGCCAGCAGCTTACGGGCAGGGGCCGGCGCCGGGGAGCTGTTTTTT. The gene calls are TRBV7-2 and TRBJ2-2; a weak D match, TRBD1 (6 bases). The CDR3 sequence is 16 residues long. V was pared by 2 bases and J by 6 bases, with 16 bases between. CDR1 is SGHTA, CDR2 FQGNSA, per germline.

The J gene is TRBJ1-6, the V gene TRBV2, with 10 bases that match TRBD1. The J segment lost 8 bases and the V segment lost 8 bases, leaving 3 bases of the junction unmatched. The CDR3 is made up of 13 amino acids. Per germline, CDR1 SNHLY and CDR2 FYNNEI. DNA of the CDR3: TGTGCCAGCCAGGGACAGGGGTATTCACCCCTCCACTTT. Encoded protein: CASQGQGYSPLHF.

J is TRBJ2-1 and V is TRBV11-2, with 11 bases lining up with TRBD2. This CDR3 has 17 amino acids. With 5 bases clipped from V and 7 bases from J, the junction kept 13 bases outside the gene matches. Germline CDR1 SGHAT, CDR2 FQNNGV. CDR3 region: CASSLGPGTSGGNEQFF. CDR3 nucleotide sequence: TGTGCCAGCAGCCTAGGACCAGGGACTAGCGGTGGGAATGAGCAGTTCTTC.

The chain couples TRBV5-5 to TRBJ1-2; D unresolved. Germline assignment: CDR1 SGHKS and CDR2 YYEKEE (reference sequence). The CDR3 is made up of 14 amino acids. Trimming pared 0 bases from V and 8 bases from J, leaving 14 bases between. DNA of the CDR3: TGTGCCAGCAGCTTGGGTTCCCTAAACGGGGGCTACACCTTC. Encoded protein: CASSLGSLNGGYTF.

The table lists this clone with a count of one. This chain connects TRBV27 to TRBJ2-7; 8 nucleotides agree with TRBD1. CDR3 size: 15 residues. The V and J ends lost 2 bases and 7 bases, in that order; junction bases with no gene match: 10. Germline values: CDR1 MNHEY, CDR2 SMNVEV (reference sequence). CDR3 loop: CASSLEVCRGPEQYF. CDR3 DNA: TGTGCCAGCAGTTTAGAAGTTTGCAGGGGGCCAGAGCAGTACTTC.

In this sample, this clone turned up once. The chain has TRBV10-3 and TRBJ2-7; 7 bases fit TRBD2. V lost 3 bases to trimming and J lost 2 bases; unmatched junction nucleotides: 4. The CDR3 runs 14 residues. Germline V gene sequence: CDR1 ENHRY, CDR2 SYGVKD. Written as DNA, the CDR3 is TGTGCCATCAGTGATGGGGGGGGACCCTACGAGCAGTACTTC. Translation gives CAISDGGGPYEQYF.